These 10 T cell receptor beta chains share one sample of origin, sequenced in a study of T cells in tuberculosis (dated by TCRdb to the late 2010s). Thawed, overnight-rested PBMC were stained with GMM-loaded CD1B tetramer, a Live/Dead dye and anti-CD3, then sorted on a FACS Aria II. C32 glucose monomycolate purified from Rhodococcus equi was loaded onto CD1B tetramers. Libraries were made using the immunoSEQ multiplex PCR assay. Held by TCRdb, this immuneACCESS table contains in-frame sequences only and omits some clones. Under half of the omission traces to an unresolved V gene where checked; the cause of the rest is unknown. Here the sample has approximately 88,000 clones; roughly 91% occur a single time. The ten largest make up 1.5% to 2% of the sample. The source material was CD1b-GMM tetramer-negative cells sorted from PBMCs. Explained via the paper, the cell subset or site label denotes: T cells not binding CD1B-GMM tetramer, sorted from same donor. The receptors were sampled from an adult woman with latent tuberculosis.

The chain couples TRBV13 to TRBJ2-2; TRBD1 might be the D (6 bases). V lost 1 base and J lost 2, with 8 bases in between. The CDR3 consists of 15 residues. Germline V CDR1 and CDR2: PRHDT, FYEKMQ (reference sequence). The CDR3 bases are TGTGCCAGCAGCTTAGAGGGACAAAACACCGGGGAGCTGTTTTTT. This translates into CASSLEGQNTGELFF. Together with reference TRBV13 and TRBJ2-2, the CDR3 gives the full variable domain: AAGVIQSPRHLIKEKRETATLKCYPIPRHDTVYWYQQGPGQDPQFLISFYEKMQSDKGSIPDRFSAQQFSDYHSELNMSSLELGDSALYFCASSLEGQNTGELFFGEGSRLTVL.

The chain employs TRBV4-2 and TRBJ1-1; D is unclear. V lost 1 base and J 4 bases, leaving 16 bases between the germline ends. CDR1 and CDR2 from the germline V gene are LGHNA and YNFKEQ. This CDR3 contains 16 residues. CDR3 sequence reads: CASSQVDTGWGTEAFF. In nucleotides, the CDR3 is TGTGCCAGCAGCCAAGTAGATACGGGGTGGGGCACTGAAGCTTTCTTT.

The V call is TRBV7-2, the J call TRBJ1-4; TRBD1 is a possible D gene (5 bases). Between the trimmed V and J ends, which lost 8 bases and 4 bases, there was a span of 11 bases. Germline V gives CDR1 SGHTA, CDR2 FQGNSA. CDR3 length equals 13 residues. Written as DNA, the CDR3 is TGTGCCAGCGGGGCCAGCTATAATGAAAAACTGTTTTTT. Its translation is CASGASYNEKLFF. The full variable domain, completed using reference TRBV7-2 and TRBJ1-4, is GAGVSQSPSNKVTEKGKDVELRCDPISGHTALYWYRQSLGQGLEFLIYFQGNSAPDKSGLPSDRFSAERTGGSVSTLTIQRTQQEDSAVYLCASGASYNEKLFFGSGTQLSVL.

This clone was detected only once. The V call is TRBV23-1, the J call TRBJ1-2; D is possibly TRBD1 (5 bases). TRBV23-1 is an open reading frame, and its role is uncertain. Deletions cut 0 bases from V and 3 bases from J, with 11 bases between. The CDR3 consists of 15 residues. This CDR3 is CASSQSRGVHYGYTF. CDR3 in DNA: TGCGCCAGCAGTCAATCAAGGGGTGTACACTATGGCTACACCTTC.

The V gene is TRBV7-2, the J gene TRBJ2-5; perhaps TRBD1 as D (5 bases). CDR3 size: 15 residues. The V gene lost 5 bases and the J gene lost 5 bases, with 18 bases spanning the gap. Germline CDR1 reads SGHTA; CDR2 reads FQGNSA. CDR3 protein: CASSGSGMIGETQYF. DNA for the CDR3: TGTGCCAGCAGCGGATCAGGGATGATAGGGGAGACCCAGTACTTC.

The rearrangement links TRBV9 to TRBJ2-1, with 7 bases aligning to TRBD2. Per the germline V gene, CDR1 is SGDLS and CDR2 is YYNGEE. This CDR3 spans 15 amino acids. The V segment lost 3 bases and the J segment 0 bases; nucleotides outside the gene matches: 3. The CDR3 DNA reads as TGTGCCAGCAGCGGGGCTAGCGGCTCCTACAATGAGCAGTTCTTC. Protein sequence: CASSGASGSYNEQFF.

V is TRBV11-2 and J is TRBJ1-4, with TRBD1 matching 9 bases. CDR1 and CDR2 (germline): SGHAT, FQNNGV. V lost 5 bases to trimming and J lost 3 bases; unmatched junction nucleotides: 1. The CDR3 loop spans 14 amino acids. The CDR3 coding sequence is TGTGCCAGCAGCCGGGACAGGGCTAATGAAAAACTGTTTTTT. It is translated as CASSRDRANEKLFF.

In DNA, the CDR3 is TGTGCCAGCAGCTTTTACAGGGGGCTAAGTCGGAACACCGGGGAGCTGTTTTTT. Its translation: CASSFYRGLSRNTGELFF. V usage is TRBV11-2 and J usage is TRBJ2-2, with TRBD1 matching 9 bases. The CDR3 extends over 18 amino acids. V trimming: 3 bases; J trimming: 1 base; junction bases outside the gene matches: 9. Germline V gene data show CDR1 as SGHAT and CDR2 as FQNNGV.

This clone was seen a single time. The gene calls are TRBV27 and TRBJ2-1, with 7 bases aligning to TRBD2. The CDR3 runs 14 residues. J was trimmed by 9 bases and V by 4 bases; bases with no gene match: 9. Looked up from germline, CDR1 is MNHEY and CDR2 is SMNVEV (reference sequence). The CDR3 protein is CASSSTGGLGEQFF. The CDR3 bases are TGTGCCAGCAGTTCCACGGGGGGTCTCGGTGAGCAGTTCTTC.

This clone showed up just once. The chain carries TRBV11-2 and TRBJ1-3; D is possibly TRBD1 (5 bases). V was clipped by 5 bases and J by 2 bases, with 13 bases between them. The CDR3 has 15 amino acids. Germline assignment: CDR1 SGHAT and CDR2 FQNNGV. The CDR3 region is CASSPPDNPGNTIYF. For the CDR3, the DNA is TGTGCCAGCAGCCCCCCGGACAATCCTGGAAACACCATATATTTT. Complete variable domain (other parts from reference TRBV11-2 and TRBJ1-3): EAGVAQSPRYKIIEKRQSVAFWCNPISGHATLYWYQQILGQGPKLLIQFQNNGVVDDSQLPKDRFSAERLKGVDSTLKIQPAKLEDSAVYLCASSPPDNPGNTIYFGEGSWLTVV.